This TCR beta chain is from a study of beta chain features in type 1 diabetes. Every bit of the isolated RNA underwent reverse transcription, so sequencing read expressed TCRB transcripts. The data were produced by immunoSEQ multiplex PCR, yet TCRdb's version contains in-frame clones alone and is incomplete. The sample consists of a few hundred thousand clones, around 20% of them appearing once. V shed 4 bases, J shed 0 bases, and the junction held 3 bases outside the gene matches. Germline V lookup: CDR1 SEHNR, CDR2 FQNEAQ (reference sequence). The CDR3 totals 17 residues. Findings and caveats of the study: The analysis here could not establish whether HLA type shapes TCRB rearrangement.

Only a few counts were recorded for this clone. The target antigen is unknown. The V gene is TRBV7-9, the J gene TRBJ2-6, with TRBD2 matching over 10 bases. Sequenced: naive CD4+ T cells from blood. This sequence was found in a woman aged 18-29 years in good health. CDR3: CASSSTSGRSGANVLTF. As DNA, the CDR3 is TGTGCCAGCAGCTCGACTAGCGGGCGCTCTGGGGCCAACGTCCTGACTTTC.